This T cell receptor (beta chain) emerged from a study of T cell repertoires in cytomegalovirus infection. This clonotype was counted at least ten times. TCRdb re-derived calls from the reads in MiXCR, one entry per CDR3 protein. The sample shows 450,000 to 550,000 distinct CDR3 sequences, 15% to 20% of them seen only once. The ends were cut back, 0 bases at V and 5 bases at J, with 7 bases in the middle. From germline, CDR1 is SEHNR and CDR2 FQNEAQ (reference sequence). There are 13 residues in the CDR3. The sequenced sample consisted of CD8+ T cells from PBMCs. The sequence was obtained from a human donor in good health (CMV status not recorded). Some clones in this sample may be carry-over from other donors' samples. J is TRBJ2-5 and V is TRBV7-9; D gene ambiguous. The CDR3 loop reads CASSLAREETQYF. The CDR3 DNA reads as TGTGCCAGCAGCTTAGCGCGCGAGGAGACCCAGTACTTC.